The source of this TCR beta chain is a study of siplizumab effects on memory and regulatory T cells (dated by TCRdb to the late 2010s). As for the study more broadly: The study examined how the anti-CD2 antibody siplizumab affects alloreactive T-cell subsets in allogeneic mixed lymphocyte reactions built from human PBMCs.

Library creation used the immunoSEQ multiplex PCR assay. Each sample had some 96,000 TCR templates assayed by the deep sequencing platform. Genomic DNA extracted from sorted T cells was used for TCRbeta CDR3 sequencing. The authors' analysis ran thus. Clonal analysis of TCRbeta CDR3 data was done in the R programming language. Alloreactive CD4+ and CD8+ clones were identified by comparing unstimulated samples to CFSE-low samples taken after the reaction. Regulatory or non-regulatory origin of alloreactive CD4+ clones was assigned by matching sequences to the sorted unstimulated Treg and non-Treg repertoires. This is the immuneACCESS table as TCRdb keeps it, with only in-frame sequences that have V and J called. A part of the clones is gone; compared with another copy, unresolved V genes explain less than half, and the rest is unexplained. V and J calls and clone size are those listed in that table; D and trimming were worked out from the DNA. This sample lists about 110,000 clones; 92% were detected once. Approximately 1.2% of the sample is held by the ten biggest clonotypes.

Sorted unstimulated T cells and proliferating T cells recovered from mixed lymphocyte reactions underwent TCRbeta CDR3 sequencing. Fresh whole blood from about ten HLA-typed healthy donors served as the source for isolating PBMCs. At the junction V is shortened by 8 bases and J by 2 bases; bases outside the gene matches: 9. CDR1 and CDR2 are read off the germline V gene as SNHLY and FYNNEI. The CDR3 contains 17 residues, cysteine and phenylalanine counted. Here the CDR3 DNA is all that survives: 51 bases in frame from base 1. What the work shows at the level of the full study, not this receptor alone: Unstimulated naive T cells appeared to be more diverse than memory T cells, and naive cells seemed to make a substantial contribution to the alloresponse. Whether proliferating Tregs from siplizumab cultures were suppressive was not functionally confirmed. Roughly 75-97% of proliferating CD4+ or CD8+ clones could not be assigned a naive or memory phenotype. Siplizumab significantly reduced the cumulative frequency of alloreactive sequences traceable to unstimulated CD4+ memory T cells. Because sequences at frequencies below about 10^-5 were poorly captured, only a minor fraction of alloreactive clones could be mapped back to unstimulated subsets. Among mappable alloreactive CD4+ clones, an average Treg-derived fraction of about 69% was observed with siplizumab, compared with roughly 28% in control reactions.

A note on this clone: Its specific antigen is unknown. Base qualities are missing; no much larger clone stands one base away.

This receptor was identified in a human donor in good health. Here the chain combines TRBV2 and TRBJ1-4; 12 middle bases align to TRBD1. Sequencing used CD4+ T cells sorted from blood. CDR3 reads: CASAHRDRGRTNEKLFF. Here is the DNA: TGTGCCAGCGCGCACCGGGACAGGGGGCGGACTAATGAAAAACTGTTTTTT.